This T cell receptor (beta chain) emerged from a study of T cells after posttransplantation cyclophosphamide. The CDR3 has 16 amino acids. Germline CDR1 SGHVS, CDR2 FNYEAQ. Trimming stripped 2 bases from V and 2 bases from J, with 15 bases between. Assay used: immunoSEQ multiplex PCR; TCRdb lists only in-frame clones, some missing. The sample lists more than 3,500 clones, about two thirds seen once, with over 20% in the top ten. As regards this clone: The antigen is undetermined.

Findings and caveats of the study: Recipient CMV seropositivity and CMV reactivation strongly tracked TRB clonality. Blood and skin or GI T cell repertoires showed limited TRB overlap.

The TCR sequence derives from a man aged 45-60 years. Sequenced sample: memory CD8+ T cells sorted from blood. The V gene is TRBV7-6, the J gene TRBJ2-5; D is undetermined. Here the CDR3 reads CASSLYHPQQQETQYF. In DNA, the CDR3 is TGTGCCAGCAGCTTATATCATCCGCAACAACAAGAGACCCAGTACTTC.